These 9 T cell receptor beta chains originate from one sample sequenced in a study of blood T cells in healthy people across ages. PCR was performed a second time for about 7 to 12 cycles using a sample-barcoded 5' primer and a J-beta primer mix. MiXCR, applied by TCRdb to the 5' RACE reads, yields one record per CDR3 protein. The top ten hold 20% to 25% of the sample, which has about 800,000 distinct CDR3 sequences, 55% to 75% seen once. Sequenced: blood. These receptors all stem from a young man in good health.

V gene TRBV5-1 combines with J gene TRBJ2-7, with 8 bases that match TRBD1. Germline CDR1 SGHRS, CDR2 YFSETQ. The CDR3 runs to 15 residues. After removal of 3 bases from V and 6 bases from J, the junction contained 11 bases not matched to a gene. DNA for the CDR3: TGCGCCAGCAGCTCTCAGGGGGCGAAGCAGTGCGAGCAGTACTTC. It translates to CASSSQGAKQCEQYF.

This clonotype has only a few counts. The chain uses TRBV7-2 and TRBJ2-7, with 10 bases identical to TRBD2. Germline V lookup: CDR1 SGHTA, CDR2 FQGNSA. Trimming removed 2 bases from V and 6 bases from J; junction bases left unmatched: 10. There are 16 residues in the CDR3. DNA for the CDR3: TGTGCCAGCAGCTTACTTACTAGCGGGATGGTGAGCGAGCAGTACTTC. This sequence encodes CASSLLTSGMVSEQYF.

The chain uses TRBV6-5 and TRBJ1-1; the match to TRBD1 covers 8 bases. V lost 5 bases, J lost 2 bases, and 7 bases stayed unmatched. In germline, CDR1 is MNHEY, CDR2 SVGAGI. This CDR3 contains 15 residues. For the CDR3, the DNA is TGTGCCAGCAGTCTGTGGACAGGGCGAAACACTGAAGCTTTCTTT. Its protein product is CASSLWTGRNTEAFF.

This clonotype was counted once. The rearrangement uses TRBV7-2 and TRBJ2-1, with 11 bases lining up with TRBD2. Trimming took 5 bases from V and 9 from J; bases not matched to a gene: 12. CDR3 size: 16 residues. Germline CDR1 and CDR2: SGHTA and FQGNSA. DNA of the CDR3: TGTGCCAGCAGCCCCTATAGCGGGAGGGCCCGCGGTGAGCAGTTCTTC. This encodes CASSPYSGRARGEQFF.

This chain links TRBV6-2 or TRBV6-3 with TRBJ1-5, with 9 bases aligning to TRBD1. CDR1 MNHEY and CDR2 SVGEGT come from the germline V gene. The V segment lost 7 bases and the J segment 7 bases; nucleotides outside the gene matches: 8. The CDR3 runs to 14 residues. The CDR3 is CASTRTGENQPQHF. The CDR3 DNA follows: TGTGCCAGCACCCGGACAGGGGAGAACCAGCCCCAGCATTTT.

The rearrangement uses TRBV5-1 and TRBJ2-7; D might be TRBD2 (6 bases). Germline lookup yields CDR1 SGHRS and CDR2 YFSETQ. The CDR3 runs to 16 residues. Trimming stripped 1 base from V and 2 bases from J, with 16 bases between. This CDR3 is CASSLRPGGEAYEQYF. The CDR3 DNA is TGCGCCAGCAGCTTGAGGCCCGGCGGGGAGGCCTACGAGCAGTACTTC.

This chain joins TRBV7-9 and TRBJ2-1; D might be TRBD1 or TRBD2, each matching 5 bases. The V gene lost 5 bases and the J gene lost 10 bases, with 18 bases spanning the gap. Germline CDR1 and CDR2: SEHNR and FQNEAQ (reference sequence). This CDR3 region has 14 residues. CDR3 amino acids: CASSPSGRIGEQFF. In DNA form, the CDR3 reads TGTGCCAGCAGCCCCTCGGGGCGGATTGGCGAGCAGTTCTTC.

The chain combines TRBV30 with TRBJ1-1; 8 nucleotides align to TRBD1. Germline V lookup: CDR1 GTSNPN, CDR2 SVGIG (reference sequence). With V trimmed by 2 bases and J by 6 bases, 8 bases remained unmatched. CDR3 length equals 14 residues. The CDR3 sequence: CAWSTRQGPSEAFF. CDR3 DNA sequence: TGTGCCTGGAGTACGAGACAGGGGCCGTCTGAAGCTTTCTTT. The whole variable domain, remainder taken from reference TRBV30 and TRBJ1-1, is SQTIHQWPATLVQPVGSPLSLECTVEGTSNPNLYWYRQAAGRGLQLLFYSVGIGQISSEVPQNLSASRPQDRQFILSSKKLLLSDSGFYLCAWSTRQGPSEAFFGQGTRLTVV.

The chain employs TRBV28 and TRBJ2-7; D ambiguous. The CDR3 has 15 residues. Germline V gene data show CDR1 as MDHEN and CDR2 as SYDVKM. Trimming pared 3 bases from V and 5 bases from J, leaving 17 bases between. This chain's CDR3 is CASSLMFFGVHEQYF. DNA for the CDR3: TGTGCCAGCAGTTTGATGTTTTTTGGGGTCCACGAGCAGTACTTC.